The 25 T cell receptor beta chains below come from one sample, sequenced in a study of CD8 T cells in Susac syndrome. Reverse transcription of roughly 0.45 to 1 ug RNA used random hexamers. TCRdb processed the immunoSEQ multiplex PCR reads anew with MiXCR; each CDR3 protein has one entry. This sample yields almost 450,000 distinct CDR3 sequences, of which around 85% are seen a single time; under 0.15% belongs to the top ten. Specimen: CD8+ T cells from PBMCs. The receptors originated from a human donor with multiple sclerosis.

This chain links TRBV19 with TRBJ1-1; D gene uncertain. The CDR3 has 16 residues. Trimming left V 4 bases short and J 1 base short, with 16 bases between. Germline CDR1 LNHDA, CDR2 SQIVND (reference sequence). CDR3 in amino acids: CASSTLLGGQNTEAFF. CDR3 DNA: TGTGCCAGTAGTACCCTCTTAGGAGGGCAGAACACTGAAGCTTTCTTT.

The chain recombines TRBV29-1 with TRBJ2-2; 8 nucleotides match TRBD1. Germline V gives CDR1 SQVTM, CDR2 ANQGSEA. This CDR3 region has 14 residues. Trimming at V came to 6 bases and at J to 6 bases, leaving 9 bases not matched to a gene. The chain's CDR3 is CSVPGQESSGELFF. The CDR3 DNA reads TGCAGCGTGCCGGGACAGGAGTCCTCCGGGGAGCTGTTTTTT.

The chain employs TRBV6-1 and TRBJ1-5; D possibly corresponds to TRBD1 (6 bases). Germline V lookup: CDR1 MNHNS, CDR2 SASEGT. CDR3 size: 16 residues. With 3 bases removed from V and 3 bases from J, the gap between germline ends came to 15 bases. This chain's CDR3 is CASSETGWGYNQPQHF. As DNA, the CDR3 is TGTGCCAGCAGTGAGACAGGCTGGGGTTACAATCAGCCCCAGCATTTT.

This clonotype was recorded a few times. The chain couples TRBV5-1 to TRBJ2-7, with D possibly TRBD1 on 5 matching bases. Deletions cut 0 bases from V and 3 bases from J, with 7 bases between. The CDR3 consists of 13 residues. Germline V lookup: CDR1 SGHRS, CDR2 YFSETQ. The CDR3 DNA reads as TGCGCCAGCAGCTTGGCCACAGGCTACGAGCAGTACTTC. Its translation is CASSLATGYEQYF.

This sequence joins TRBV30 and TRBJ2-6; 9 nucleotides agree with TRBD1. V shed 3 bases and J 4 bases; nucleotides not matched to a gene: 7. CDR3 size: 16 residues. The germline CDR1 and CDR2 sequences are GTSNPN and SVGIG (reference sequence). CDR3 DNA: TGTGCCTGGAGACCGACAGGGGGAAGCGGGGCCAACGTCCTGACTTTC. This translates into CAWRPTGGSGANVLTF.

The genes are TRBV7-4 and TRBJ1-2; a possible D gene is TRBD1 (5 bases). Germline loops: CDR1 SGHVT, CDR2 SQSDAQ. The V gene lost 3 bases and the J gene lost 8 bases, with 13 bases spanning the gap. The CDR3 has 13 residues. The DNA for the CDR3 is TGTGCCAGCAGCTTGGGGACGGCGAGGGGCTACACCTTC. Its protein product is CASSLGTARGYTF.

The table lists this clonotype with a few counts. This sequence joins TRBV12-3 or TRBV12-4 and TRBJ2-5; 7 bases fit TRBD2. V dropped 2 bases and J dropped 2; count of bases not matched to a gene: 2. The CDR3 has 14 amino acids. DNA for the CDR3: TGTGCCAGCAGTTTACTAGCGGCTCAAGAGACCCAGTACTTC. It yields the protein CASSLLAAQETQYF.

This chain uses TRBV28 with TRBJ2-1, with 10 bases aligning to TRBD2. This CDR3 spans 12 amino acids. CDR1 and CDR2 from the germline V gene are MDHEN and SYDVKM. V lost 7 bases, J lost 8 bases, and 2 bases stayed unmatched. The CDR3 region is CASTSGSYEQFF. The DNA for the CDR3 is TGTGCCAGCACTAGCGGGAGCTATGAGCAGTTCTTC.

This clonotype was seen only once. V is TRBV5-5 and J is TRBJ1-2, with D maybe TRBD1 (5 bases). This CDR3 region has 14 residues. Looked up from germline, CDR1 is SGHKS and CDR2 is YYEKEE (reference sequence). Trimming shortened V by 2 bases and J by 3 bases, and 11 bases separated the two germline ends. CDR3 nucleotides: TGTGCCAGCAGCTTTTTCTTGGGGGACTATGGCTACACCTTC. It translates to CASSFFLGDYGYTF.

Remarks on this clonotype: The junction does not match germline at one end; this may be a read error. The chain combines TRBV27 with TRBJ2-7; 10 bases match TRBD2. The length of the CDR3 is 16 residues. CDR1 is MNHEY, CDR2 SMNVEV, per germline (reference sequence). This CDR3 is CTSSLYLAGVPYEQYF. The CDR3, as DNA: TGTACCAGCAGCCTCTATCTAGCGGGAGTCCCCTACGAGCAGTACTTC.

The V gene is TRBV27, the J gene TRBJ2-5, with D unresolved. Germline V gene data show CDR1 as MNHEY and CDR2 as SMNVEV (reference sequence). V was pared by 5 bases and J by 5 bases, with 9 bases between. This CDR3 is 12 amino acids long. The CDR3 region is CASSHPFETQYF. The CDR3 nucleotides are TGTGCCAGCAGTCACCCCTTTGAGACCCAGTACTTC.

The chain carries TRBV20-1 and TRBJ2-3; D remains unclear. V lost 1 base to trimming and J lost 2 bases, with 13 bases between them. There are 15 residues in the CDR3. The germline V gene encodes CDR1 DFQATT and CDR2 SNEGSKA (reference sequence). The CDR3 nucleotides read TGCAGTGCTAGAGTTGGAGAGTTCGACACAGATACGCAGTATTTT. Translated: CSARVGEFDTDTQYF.

The chain links TRBV27 to TRBJ2-7; D is perhaps TRBD1 or TRBD2 (5 bases each). The germline CDR1 and CDR2 sequences are MNHEY and SMNVEV (reference sequence). This CDR3 contains 14 residues. Trimming pared 2 bases from V and 9 bases from J, leaving 17 bases between. The CDR3 DNA reads as TGTGCCAGCAGTTTAAGGGGACCCCTAAGGCCGCAGTACTTC. Protein product: CASSLRGPLRPQYF.

V and J are TRBV9 and TRBJ2-1, with a weak D call TRBD2 (6 bases). V dropped 3 bases and J dropped 9 bases, with 16 bases sitting between them. Germline V gene lookup returns CDR1 SGDLS and CDR2 YYNGEE. This CDR3 is 14 amino acids long. CDR3 protein: CASSAGTFGVEQFF. CDR3 bases: TGTGCCAGCAGCGCCGGGACTTTCGGGGTTGAGCAGTTCTTC.

The V and J genes are TRBV27 and TRBJ2-7, with D tentatively TRBD1 or TRBD2 (5 bases each). Germline values: CDR1 MNHEY, CDR2 SMNVEV (reference sequence). This CDR3 spans 14 amino acids. V lost 5 bases and J 0 bases, leaving 11 bases between the germline ends. CDR3 protein: CASSNEGNSYEQYF. For the CDR3, the DNA is TGTGCCAGCAGTAACGAGGGGAACTCCTACGAGCAGTACTTC.

The chain joins TRBV4-1 to TRBJ2-4, with 9 bases lining up with TRBD2. There are 21 residues in the CDR3. Germline CDR1 and CDR2: MGHRA and YSYEKL. Unmatched junction bases numbered 21, after V lost 4 bases and J lost 2 bases. CDR3 amino acids: CASSPMVWQWRGGISKNIQYF. The CDR3 bases are TGCGCCAGCAGCCCGATGGTTTGGCAGTGGCGGGGGGGTATATCCAAAAACATTCAGTACTTC.

V is TRBV2 and J is TRBJ2-1, with D possibly matching TRBD2 (5 bases). Germline V gene sequence: CDR1 SNHLY, CDR2 FYNNEI. This CDR3 region has 12 residues. Trimming cost V 8 bases and J 8 bases, with 13 bases left between them. The CDR3 DNA reads as TGTGCCAGCTCTTTATTCGGGGATGAGCAGTTCTTC. It yields the protein CASSLFGDEQFF.

The chain joins TRBV7-9 to TRBJ2-2; 7 bases align to TRBD1. CDR1 SEHNR and CDR2 FQNEAQ come from the germline V gene (reference sequence). V lost 4 bases, J lost 2 bases, and 7 bases stayed unmatched. There are 16 residues in the CDR3. In DNA form, the CDR3 reads TGTGCCAGCAGCTCTTCGGGACAGTTTAACACCGGGGAGCTGTTTTTT. Translation gives CASSSSGQFNTGELFF.

This clonotype was observed once. The chain links TRBV20-1 to TRBJ2-1; TRBD2 aligns across 8 bases. The V and J ends lost 0 bases and 0 bases, in that order; junction bases with no gene match: 10. Germline V gene sequence: CDR1 DFQATT, CDR2 SNEGSKA (reference sequence). The CDR3 contains 18 residues. For the CDR3, the DNA is TGCAGTGCTAGAGATTTAAGAGGGACTAGGAGCTCCTACAATGAGCAGTTCTTC. Translated, it gives CSARDLRGTRSSYNEQFF.

The rearrangement uses TRBV27 and TRBJ2-1; 11 bases map to TRBD2. Germline V gives CDR1 MNHEY, CDR2 SMNVEV (reference sequence). The junction had 9 bases not matched to a gene; V was cut back by 6 bases and J by 8 bases. This CDR3 has 15 residues. This CDR3 is CASSTIAGGRYEQFF. Written as DNA, the CDR3 is TGTGCCAGCAGCACCATAGCGGGAGGGCGATATGAGCAGTTCTTC.

J is TRBJ2-1 and V is TRBV2, with 10 positions matching TRBD1. CDR1 is SNHLY and CDR2 is FYNNEI in the germline V gene. The CDR3 extends over 16 amino acids. Trimming cost V 5 bases and J 7 bases; bases outside gene matches: 11. CDR3 sequence: CASSFLGTGDINEQFF. In nucleotides, the CDR3 is TGTGCCAGCAGTTTTTTAGGGACAGGGGACATAAATGAGCAGTTCTTC.

This clonotype is a singleton in its sample. Here the CDR3 reads CSVDFESTDTQYF. CDR3 sequence (DNA): TGCAGCGTTGACTTCGAAAGCACAGATACGCAGTATTTT. V and J are TRBV29-1 and TRBJ2-3; D not resolved. Germline V lookup: CDR1 SQVTM, CDR2 ANQGSEA. The CDR3 length is 13 residues. Trimming stripped 3 bases from V and 0 bases from J, with 7 bases between.

The J gene is TRBJ2-7, the V gene TRBV4-1; 8 bases line up with TRBD1. The CDR3 loop spans 14 amino acids. Germline V gene data show CDR1 as MGHRA and CDR2 as YSYEKL. V dropped 2 bases and J dropped 4; count of bases not matched to a gene: 4. CDR3 nucleotides: TGCGCCAGCAGCCAAAACCAGGGGGCGTACGAGCAGTACTTC. This translates into CASSQNQGAYEQYF.

The chain has TRBV5-1 and TRBJ1-1, with D possibly TRBD1 on 5 matching bases. Trimming took off 3 bases at V and 3 bases at J, with 15 bases between the two ends. The CDR3 covers 15 residues. The germline V gene encodes CDR1 SGHRS and CDR2 YFSETQ. The CDR3 loop is CASSSPDRTHTEAFF. The CDR3 nucleotides read TGCGCCAGCAGCTCGCCCGACAGAACCCACACTGAAGCTTTCTTT.

Here the CDR3 reads CASSDGVTGANVLTF. Here the CDR3 DNA reads TGTGCCAGCAGTGACGGGGTGACAGGGGCCAACGTCCTGACTTTC. The chain combines TRBV6-4 with TRBJ2-6; unclear D gene. The germline V and J ends were trimmed by 2 bases and 4 bases, with 9 bases remaining between them. The CDR3 contains 15 residues. Germline CDR1 is MRHNA and CDR2 is SNTAGT.